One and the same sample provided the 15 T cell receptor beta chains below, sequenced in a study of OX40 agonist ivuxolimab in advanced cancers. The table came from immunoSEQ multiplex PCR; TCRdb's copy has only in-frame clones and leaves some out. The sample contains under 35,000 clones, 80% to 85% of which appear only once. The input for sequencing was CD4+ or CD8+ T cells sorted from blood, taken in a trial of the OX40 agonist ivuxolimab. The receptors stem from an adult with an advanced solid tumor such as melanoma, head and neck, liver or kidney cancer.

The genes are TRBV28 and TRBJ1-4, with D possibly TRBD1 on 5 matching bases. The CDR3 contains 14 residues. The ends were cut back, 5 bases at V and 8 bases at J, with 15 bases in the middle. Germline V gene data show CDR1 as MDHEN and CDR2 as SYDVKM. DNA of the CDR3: TGTGCCAGCAGTCTATATCAGGGATTGGAAAAACTGTTTTTT. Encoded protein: CASSLYQGLEKLFF.

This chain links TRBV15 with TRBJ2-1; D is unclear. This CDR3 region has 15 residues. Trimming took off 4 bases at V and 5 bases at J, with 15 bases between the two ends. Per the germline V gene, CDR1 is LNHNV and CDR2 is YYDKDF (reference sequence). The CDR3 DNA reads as TGTGCCACCAGCAACCCGGCCAGTACCAACAATGAGCAGTTCTTC. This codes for CATSNPASTNNEQFF.

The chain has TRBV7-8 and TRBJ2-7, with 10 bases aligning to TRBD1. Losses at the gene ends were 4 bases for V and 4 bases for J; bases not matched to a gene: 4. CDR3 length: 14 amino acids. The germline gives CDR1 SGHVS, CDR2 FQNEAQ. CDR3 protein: CASSYDRGRYEQYF. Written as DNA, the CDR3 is TGTGCCAGCAGCTACGACAGGGGGCGGTACGAGCAGTACTTC.

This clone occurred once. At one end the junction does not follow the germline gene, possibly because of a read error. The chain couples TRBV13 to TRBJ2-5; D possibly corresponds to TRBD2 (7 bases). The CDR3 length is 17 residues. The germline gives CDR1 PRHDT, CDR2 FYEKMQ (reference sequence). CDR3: CASSLGRGALFLETQYF. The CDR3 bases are TGTGCCAGCAGCCTAGGTCGGGGGGCCCTTTTCCTGGAGACCCAGTACTTC.

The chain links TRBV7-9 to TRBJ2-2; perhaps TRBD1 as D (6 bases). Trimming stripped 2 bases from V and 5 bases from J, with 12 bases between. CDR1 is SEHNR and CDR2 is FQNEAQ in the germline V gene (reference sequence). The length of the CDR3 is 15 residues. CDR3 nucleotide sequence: TGTGCCAGCAGCTTAAAGGCAGGGGATACCGGGGAGCTGTTTTTT. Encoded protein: CASSLKAGDTGELFF. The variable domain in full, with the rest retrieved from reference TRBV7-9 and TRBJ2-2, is DTGVSQNPRHKITKRGQNVTFRCDPISEHNRLYWYRQTLGQGPEFLTYFQNEAQLEKSRLLSDRFSAERPKGSFSTLEIQRTEQGDSAMYLCASSLKAGDTGELFFGEGSRLTVL.

In nucleotides, the CDR3 is TGCGCCAGCAGCCAAGATCTAGCGGACCAGGCGGAGCAGTACTTC. This codes for CASSQDLADQAEQYF. This chain connects TRBV4-1 to TRBJ2-7; 7 bases map to TRBD2. The CDR3 sequence is 15 residues long. The ends lost 0 bases at V and 7 bases at J; junction bases unmatched: 9. Germline CDR1 and CDR2: MGHRA and YSYEKL.

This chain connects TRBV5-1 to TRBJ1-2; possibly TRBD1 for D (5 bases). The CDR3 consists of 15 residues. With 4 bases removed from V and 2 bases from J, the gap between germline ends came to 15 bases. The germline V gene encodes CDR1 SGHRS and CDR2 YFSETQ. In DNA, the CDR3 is TGCGCCAGCAGCCGACAGAAAGCGAACAACTATGGCTACACCTTC. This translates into CASSRQKANNYGYTF.

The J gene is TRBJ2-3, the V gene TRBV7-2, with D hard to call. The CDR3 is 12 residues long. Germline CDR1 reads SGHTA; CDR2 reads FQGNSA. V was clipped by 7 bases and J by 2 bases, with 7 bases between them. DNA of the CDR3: TGTGCCAGCACCCCTGTCACAGATACGCAGTATTTT. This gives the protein CASTPVTDTQYF.

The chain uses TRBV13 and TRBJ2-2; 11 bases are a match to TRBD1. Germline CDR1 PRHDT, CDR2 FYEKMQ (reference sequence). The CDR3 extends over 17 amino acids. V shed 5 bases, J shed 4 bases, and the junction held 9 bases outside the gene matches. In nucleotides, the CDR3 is TGTGCCAGCAGCAGACGGACCGGGACAGGGGGCACCGGGGAGCTGTTTTTT. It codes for CASSRRTGTGGTGELFF.

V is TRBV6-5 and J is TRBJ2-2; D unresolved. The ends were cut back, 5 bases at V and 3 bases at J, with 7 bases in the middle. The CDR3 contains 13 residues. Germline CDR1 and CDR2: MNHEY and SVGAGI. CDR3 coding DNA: TGTGCCAGCAGTGAATCGGACACCGGGGAGCTGTTTTTT. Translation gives CASSESDTGELFF.

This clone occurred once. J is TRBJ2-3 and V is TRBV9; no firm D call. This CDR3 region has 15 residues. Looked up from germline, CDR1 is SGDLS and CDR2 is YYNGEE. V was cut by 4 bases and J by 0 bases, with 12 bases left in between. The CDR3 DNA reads TGTGCCAGCAGCCCAGAGACGGTGAGCACAGATACGCAGTATTTT. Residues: CASSPETVSTDTQYF. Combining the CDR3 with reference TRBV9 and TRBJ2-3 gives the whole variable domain DSGVTQTPKHLITATGQRVTLRCSPRSGDLSVYWYQQSLDQGLQFLIQYYNGEERAKGNILERFSAQQFPDLHSELNLSSLELGDSALYFCASSPETVSTDTQYFGPGTRLTVL.

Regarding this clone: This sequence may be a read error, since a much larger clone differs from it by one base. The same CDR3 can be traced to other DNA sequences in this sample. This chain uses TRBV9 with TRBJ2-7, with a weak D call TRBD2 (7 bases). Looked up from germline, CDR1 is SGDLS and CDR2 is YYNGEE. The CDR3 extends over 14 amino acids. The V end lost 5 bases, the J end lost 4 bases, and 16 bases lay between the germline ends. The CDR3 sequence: CASSVSGGGYEQYF. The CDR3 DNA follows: TGTGCCAGCAGTGTTTCGGGGGGCGGTTACGAGCAGTACTTC.

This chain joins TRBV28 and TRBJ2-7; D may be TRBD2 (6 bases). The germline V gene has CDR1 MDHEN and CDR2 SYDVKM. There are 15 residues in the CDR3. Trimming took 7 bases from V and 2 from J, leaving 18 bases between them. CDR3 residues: CASTPPAGPTYEQYF. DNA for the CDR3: TGTGCCAGCACCCCGCCGGCGGGACCGACCTACGAGCAGTACTTC.

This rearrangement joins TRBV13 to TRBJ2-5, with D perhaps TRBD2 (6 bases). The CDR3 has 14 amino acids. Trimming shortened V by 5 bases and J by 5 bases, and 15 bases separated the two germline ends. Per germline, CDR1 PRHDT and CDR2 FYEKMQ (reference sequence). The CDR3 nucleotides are TGTGCCAGCAGCAAAGGGCCGGGAGAGGAGACCCAGTACTTC. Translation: CASSKGPGEETQYF.

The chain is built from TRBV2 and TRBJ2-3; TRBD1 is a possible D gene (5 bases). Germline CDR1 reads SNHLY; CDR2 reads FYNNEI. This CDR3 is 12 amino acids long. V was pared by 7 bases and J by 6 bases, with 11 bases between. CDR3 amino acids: CASKDTKDTQYF. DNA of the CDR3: TGTGCCAGCAAGGACACCAAGGATACGCAGTATTTT.